Listed below are T cell receptor beta chains from one sample, sequenced in a study of blood T cell repertoires in COVID-19. The table came from immunoSEQ multiplex PCR; TCRdb's copy has only in-frame clones and leaves some out. The sample gives 100,000 or so clones, 80% of which show up once; around a fifth is in the top ten. Sequencing was carried out using peripheral blood. The receptors come from a human donor in a cohort sampled during active COVID-19. Both conserved end residues are part of each CDR3. The D gene is left open where the match is weak.

d_gene: NA
v_gene: TRBV28
CDR3aa: CASSLRGSEQYF

d_gene: NA
v_gene: TRBV15
CDR3aa: CATSRDRQASNNQPQHF

d_gene: NA
v_gene: TRBV27
CDR3aa: CASSFGGVNQPQHF

d_gene: TRBD1
v_gene: TRBV29-1
CDR3aa: CSVKTGGDQPQHF

d_gene: NA
v_gene: TRBV28
CDR3aa: CASSNQGSGANVLTF

d_gene: NA
v_gene: TRBV2
CDR3aa: CASRGTPSYEQYF

d_gene: TRBD2
v_gene: TRBV5-5
CDR3aa: CASILLGGGEQYF

d_gene: TRBD1
v_gene: TRBV28
CDR3aa: CASILATGAREQYF

d_gene: NA
v_gene: TRBV4-1
CDR3aa: CASSQDPGGRPLHF

d_gene: NA
v_gene: TRBV18
CDR3aa: CASSQDYGYTF

d_gene: TRBD1
v_gene: TRBV5-1
CDR3aa: CASSFSFYRGRGTQYF

d_gene: NA
v_gene: TRBV7-2
CDR3aa: CASSLDRMGEAFF

d_gene: TRBD1
v_gene: TRBV4-2
CDR3aa: CASTHGDRAQDTEAFF

d_gene: NA
v_gene: TRBV12-3/TRBV12-4
CDR3aa: CASSFSGTSWFF

d_gene: TRBD1
v_gene: TRBV2
CDR3aa: CASSETLTGSSYNSPLHF

d_gene: NA
v_gene: TRBV30
CDR3aa: CAWDGLPGSPLHF

d_gene: NA
v_gene: TRBV19
CDR3aa: CASSRRGRGAINQPQHF

d_gene: NA
v_gene: TRBV28
CDR3aa: CASSFRGTSGYTF

d_gene: NA
v_gene: TRBV7-9
CDR3aa: CASSPGGGNTIYF

d_gene: NA
v_gene: TRBV12-3/TRBV12-4
CDR3aa: CASSVRENYGYTF

d_gene: TRBD2
v_gene: TRBV19
CDR3aa: CASSIGGSYDTQYF

d_gene: TRBD1
v_gene: TRBV19
CDR3aa: CASSLTGGGGRAFF

d_gene: NA
v_gene: TRBV5-1
CDR3aa: CASSRLDSSTDTQYF

d_gene: TRBD1
v_gene: TRBV5-1
CDR3aa: CASSSGQGNYGYTF

d_gene: TRBD1
v_gene: TRBV19
CDR3aa: CASSTRTGGQETQYF

d_gene: TRBD2
v_gene: TRBV30
CDR3aa: CAWSDGTSGKQYF

d_gene: TRBD1
v_gene: TRBV7-9
CDR3aa: CASSYPGQSSYEQYF

d_gene: TRBD1
v_gene: TRBV5-4
CDR3aa: CASSLAGTAYEQYF

d_gene: NA
v_gene: TRBV19
CDR3aa: CASSITGGGTQYF

d_gene: NA
v_gene: TRBV1
CDR3aa: CTSSLDKDYEQYF

d_gene: NA
v_gene: TRBV10-2
CDR3aa: CASSELGGTAYEQYF

d_gene: NA
v_gene: TRBV28
CDR3aa: CASRAGEWSGYTF

d_gene: NA
v_gene: TRBV28
CDR3aa: CAISPPGNWNQPQHF

d_gene: NA
v_gene: TRBV11-1
CDR3aa: CASSLSRGEQYF

d_gene: NA
v_gene: TRBV11-2
CDR3aa: CASSRLGQDQPQHF